These 11 T cell receptor beta chains were all obtained from the same sample, sequenced in a study of T cells in Graves' hyperthyroidism and ophthalmopathy. TCR beta CDR3 region amplification was performed from RNA transcripts. First-round RT-PCR with HTBI primers amplified the TCR CDR3 region. TCRdb reanalysed the multiplex PCR reads using MiXCR and keeps one entry per CDR3 protein. The data hold roughly 560,000 distinct CDR3 sequences, with about 15% observed a single time. The sample consisted of blood. These receptors were collected from a woman between 40 and 55 years old with Graves' ophthalmopathy.

This rearrangement joins TRBV6-2 or TRBV6-3 to TRBJ1-5, with TRBD1 matching 10 bases. The germline CDR1 and CDR2 sequences are MNHEY and SVGEGT. Unmatched junction bases numbered 5, after V lost 2 bases and J lost 4 bases. The CDR3 contains 16 residues. CDR3 bases: TGTGCCAGCAGTTACACGGGACAGGGGACTAATCAGCCCCAGCATTTT. It is translated as CASSYTGQGTNQPQHF.

The rearrangement uses TRBV11-2 and TRBJ2-1; 7 nucleotides align to TRBD1. CDR1 SGHAT and CDR2 FQNNGV come from the germline V gene. The CDR3 consists of 17 residues. With V trimmed by 5 bases and J by 8 bases, 18 bases remained unmatched. The CDR3 loop is CASSRRLGGPTGDEQFF. The CDR3 region has the DNA TGTGCCAGCAGCCGACGTCTAGGGGGCCCCACGGGCGATGAGCAGTTCTTC.

V usage is TRBV11-2 and J usage is TRBJ1-1; 8 bases are shared with TRBD1. Germline CDR1 SGHAT, CDR2 FQNNGV. V shed 3 bases, J shed 10 bases, and the junction held 10 bases outside the gene matches. CDR3 size: 14 residues. The CDR3 region is CASSFSLGQGGAFF. CDR3 sequence (DNA): TGTGCCAGCAGCTTCTCTCTTGGACAGGGCGGAGCTTTCTTT.

This clonotype has ten or more counts. This chain links TRBV7-2 with TRBJ2-7; D not certain. CDR3 size: 14 residues. Germline assignment: CDR1 SGHTA and CDR2 FQGNSA. V was cut by 5 bases and J by 4 bases, with 15 bases left in between. The CDR3 DNA reads TGTGCCAGCAGCCCCAACCTGGGGTTTTACGAGCAGTACTTC. Translation: CASSPNLGFYEQYF.

This clonotype was counted many times. This chain joins TRBV24-1 and TRBJ2-5, with D uncertain. The V gene's germline CDR1 is KGHDR and CDR2 SFDVKD. The V end was cut by 1 base, the J end by 4 bases, with 6 bases between. The CDR3 contains 13 residues. CDR3 loop: CATSDFSGETQYF. Written as DNA, the CDR3 is TGTGCCACCAGTGATTTCTCCGGAGAGACCCAGTACTTC.

This chain uses TRBV11-1 with TRBJ2-2; 10 nucleotides align to TRBD1. The CDR3 spans 16 residues. V was pared by 5 bases and J by 6 bases, with 9 bases of the junction left unmatched. Germline V gives CDR1 SGHAT, CDR2 FQDESV (reference sequence). CDR3 in amino acids: CASSRRQGAGAGELFF. DNA of the CDR3: TGTGCCAGCAGCCGAAGACAGGGGGCAGGCGCCGGGGAGCTGTTTTTT. Full variable domain (missing parts from reference TRBV11-1 and TRBJ2-2): EAEVAQSPRYKITEKSQAVAFWCDPISGHATLYWYRQILGQGPELLVQFQDESVVDDSQLPKDRFSAERLKGVDSTLKIQPAELGDSAMYLCASSRRQGAGAGELFFGEGSRLTVL.

As to this clonotype: The CDR3 carries no conserved terminal phenylalanine or tryptophan, so it likely arises from a read error. The chain employs TRBV28 and TRBJ1-1; 10 nucleotides match TRBD1. Germline CDR1 MDHEN, CDR2 SYDVKM. With V trimmed by 2 bases and J by 2 bases, 2 bases remained unmatched. This CDR3 contains 15 residues. CDR3 protein: CASSLGDRGNTEAFL. The CDR3 coding sequence is TGTGCCAGCAGTTTAGGGGACAGGGGCAACACTGAAGCTTTCCTT.

This clonotype was seen repeatedly, ten times or more. The DNA is left out, because the CDR3 cannot be placed on it with certainty; the CDR3 is given as TCRdb lists it. The V call is TRBV6-5, the J call TRBJ2-7; the table's D call, TRBD1, has no DNA check behind it. Germline V lookup: CDR1 MNHEY, CDR2 SVGAGI. The CDR3 is made up of 16 amino acids, end residues included. The CDR3: CASSSSYGEGTYEQYF.

Turning to this clonotype: A much larger clone differs from this one at a single base, so this may be a read error. The gene calls are TRBV2 and TRBJ1-2, with TRBD1 identical over 9 bases. The V segment lost 4 bases and the J segment 7 bases; nucleotides outside the gene matches: 4. This CDR3 spans 13 amino acids. Germline V gene data show CDR1 as SNHLY and CDR2 as FYNNEI. This CDR3 reads CASSAGTGSGYTF. As DNA, the CDR3 is TGTGCCAGCAGTGCCGGGACAGGGAGTGGCTACACCTTC.

In this sample, this clonotype turned up many times. The rearrangement joins TRBV28 to TRBJ2-7; perhaps TRBD1 as D (6 bases). CDR1 and CDR2 (germline): MDHEN, SYDVKM. There are 14 residues in the CDR3. V gave up 3 bases and J gave up 0 bases, with 9 bases separating them. The CDR3 spells CASSFRGSSYEQYF. The CDR3 DNA reads TGTGCCAGCAGTTTCAGGGGTTCCTCCTACGAGCAGTACTTC.

This clonotype was detected a few times. At one boundary the junction diverges from the germline segment, which might be a read error. The chain couples TRBV14 to TRBJ1-1, with 10 positions matching TRBD1. In germline, CDR1 is SGHDN, CDR2 FVKESK. The CDR3 consists of 19 residues. The CDR3 DNA follows: TGTGCCGGCAGCCAAGATGGAAGGACAGGGGGAGTGTGGAACACTGAAGCTTTCTTT. Amino acids: CAGSQDGRTGGVWNTEAFF.